Sequencing of this T cell receptor (beta chain) was carried out in a study of a mutant IDH1 vaccine in newly diagnosed glioma. Overall study: The week-35 safety follow-up was V12, and the week-47 study end was V13.

Indicated time point: week 47, end of study. Mutant IDH1 20-mer peptide, at 300 ug, made up each vaccine dose, with topical imiquimod. To note about this clone: The antigen is not known.

The protocol was immunoSEQ multiplex PCR, while the TCRdb copy is restricted to in-frame clones and leaves out a portion. The sample consists of around 26,000 clones, 82% of them appearing once. Overall study results and limits: Seemingly, top peripheral T cell clonotype changes bore no relation to pseudoprogression.

This TCR came from a man aged 40-55 years with glioma. Some clones in this sample may be carry-over from other donors' samples. This specimen consisted of PBMCs, obtained from a glioma patient whose treatment included an IDH1 peptide vaccine.

CDR3 DNA: TGTGCCATCAGTCGGACAGACACCGGGGAGCTGTTTTTT. It yields the protein CAISRTDTGELFF. This sequence joins TRBV10-3 and TRBJ2-2, with D possibly TRBD1 on 6 matching bases. Looked up from germline, CDR1 is ENHRY and CDR2 is SYGVKD. Trimming took 5 bases from V and 3 from J, leaving 7 bases between them. The CDR3 has 13 amino acids.